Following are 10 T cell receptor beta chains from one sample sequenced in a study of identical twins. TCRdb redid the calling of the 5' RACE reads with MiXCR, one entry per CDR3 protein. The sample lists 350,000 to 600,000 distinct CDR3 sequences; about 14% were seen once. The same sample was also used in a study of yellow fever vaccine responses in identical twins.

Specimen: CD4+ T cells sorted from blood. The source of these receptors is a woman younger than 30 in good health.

The CDR3 spells CAWSLDTSGELFF. CDR3 DNA: TGTGCCTGGAGCCTAGACACCTCCGGGGAGCTGTTTTTT. This rearrangement joins TRBV30 to TRBJ2-2, with D unresolved. The CDR3 is 13 residues long. CDR1 is GTSNPN, CDR2 SVGIG, per germline (reference sequence). Trimming pared 3 bases from V and 6 bases from J, leaving 11 bases between.

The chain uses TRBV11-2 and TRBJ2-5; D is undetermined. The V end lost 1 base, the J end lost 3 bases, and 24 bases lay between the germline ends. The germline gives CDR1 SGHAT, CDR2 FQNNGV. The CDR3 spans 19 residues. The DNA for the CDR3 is TGTGCCAGCAGCTTAGTTACCTGGATGAGGTTAAACACCAAAGAGACCCAGTACTTC. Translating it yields CASSLVTWMRLNTKETQYF. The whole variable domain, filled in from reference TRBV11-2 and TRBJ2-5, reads EAGVAQSPRYKIIEKRQSVAFWCNPISGHATLYWYQQILGQGPKLLIQFQNNGVVDDSQLPKDRFSAERLKGVDSTLKIQPAKLEDSAVYLCASSLVTWMRLNTKETQYFGPGTRLLVL.

In DNA form, the CDR3 reads TGCAGTGCTAGACACGGAAGCAGGAGCAATGAGCAGTTCTTC. Translated, it gives CSARHGSRSNEQFF. The rearrangement joins TRBV20-1 to TRBJ2-1; no firm D call. The germline gives CDR1 DFQATT, CDR2 SNEGSKA (reference sequence). The CDR3 contains 14 residues. V lost 2 bases to trimming and J lost 6 bases, with 14 bases between them.

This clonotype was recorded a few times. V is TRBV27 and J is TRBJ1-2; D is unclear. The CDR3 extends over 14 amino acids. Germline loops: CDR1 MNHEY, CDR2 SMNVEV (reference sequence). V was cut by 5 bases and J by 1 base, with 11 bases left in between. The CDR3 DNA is TGTGCCAGCAGTCCCGGTTTAATTAACTATGGCTACACCTTC. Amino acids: CASSPGLINYGYTF.

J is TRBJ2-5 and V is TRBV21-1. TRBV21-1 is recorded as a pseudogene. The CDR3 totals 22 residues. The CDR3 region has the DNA TGTGCCAGCAGCAAAGGTAGAGGACCGAGAAAACCGTGGCGGACCTCCCAAGAGACCCAGTACTTC. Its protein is CASSKGRGPRKPWRTSQETQYF.

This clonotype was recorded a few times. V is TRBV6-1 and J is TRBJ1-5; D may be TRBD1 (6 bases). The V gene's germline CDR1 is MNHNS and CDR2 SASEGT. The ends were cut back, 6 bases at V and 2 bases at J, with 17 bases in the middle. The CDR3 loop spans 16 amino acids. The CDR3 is CASRTLAGVGNQPQHF. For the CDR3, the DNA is TGTGCCAGCAGAACATTGGCAGGGGTCGGCAATCAGCCCCAGCATTTT.

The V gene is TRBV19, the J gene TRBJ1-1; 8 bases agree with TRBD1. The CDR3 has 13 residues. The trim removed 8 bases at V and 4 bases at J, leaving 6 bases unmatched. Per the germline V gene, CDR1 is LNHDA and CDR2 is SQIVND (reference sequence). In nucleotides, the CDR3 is TGTGCCAGTCGACAGGGGATGAGCACTGAAGCTTTCTTT. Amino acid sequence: CASRQGMSTEAFF. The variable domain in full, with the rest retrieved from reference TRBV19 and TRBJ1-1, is DGGITQSPKYLFRKEGQNVTLSCEQNLNHDAMYWYRQDPGQGLRLIYYSQIVNDFQKGDIAEGYSVSREKKESFPLTVTSAQKNPTAFYLCASRQGMSTEAFFGQGTRLTVV.

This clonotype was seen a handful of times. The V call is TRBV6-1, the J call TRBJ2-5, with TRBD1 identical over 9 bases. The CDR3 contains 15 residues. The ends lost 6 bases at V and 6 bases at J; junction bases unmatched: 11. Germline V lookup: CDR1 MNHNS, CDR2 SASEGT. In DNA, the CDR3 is TGTGCCAGCAGCCTACAGGGGGCTACGGAAAAGACCCAGTACTTC. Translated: CASSLQGATEKTQYF.

The CDR3 DNA sequence: TGTGCCACCAGTAACCCGACTGACTACGGGGAGACCCAGTACTTC. Translation gives CATSNPTDYGETQYF. This chain joins TRBV24-1 and TRBJ2-5; tentatively, D is TRBD2 (5 bases). V was pared by 6 bases and J by 5 bases, with 18 bases between. This CDR3 is 15 amino acids long. CDR1 is KGHDR and CDR2 is SFDVKD in the germline V gene.

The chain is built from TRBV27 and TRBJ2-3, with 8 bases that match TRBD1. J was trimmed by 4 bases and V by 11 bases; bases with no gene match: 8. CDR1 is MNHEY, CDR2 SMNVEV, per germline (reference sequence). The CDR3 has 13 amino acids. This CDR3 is CADRTGRSDTQYF. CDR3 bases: TGTGCCGACAGGACAGGGCGGTCAGATACGCAGTATTTT.